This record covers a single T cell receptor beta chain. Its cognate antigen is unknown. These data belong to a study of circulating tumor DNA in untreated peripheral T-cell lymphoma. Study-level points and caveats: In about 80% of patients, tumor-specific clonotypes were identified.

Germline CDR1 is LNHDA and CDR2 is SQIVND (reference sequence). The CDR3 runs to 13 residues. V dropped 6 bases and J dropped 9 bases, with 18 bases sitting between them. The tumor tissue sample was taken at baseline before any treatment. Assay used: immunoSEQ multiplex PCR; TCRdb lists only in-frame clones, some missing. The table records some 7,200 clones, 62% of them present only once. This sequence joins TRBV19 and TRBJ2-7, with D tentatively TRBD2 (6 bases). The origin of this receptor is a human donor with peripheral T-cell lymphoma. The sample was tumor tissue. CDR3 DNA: TGTGCCAGTAGCGAAGGGGAGGCTTCGGGGCAGTACTTC. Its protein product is CASSEGEASGQYF.